The rows below give T cell receptor beta chains drawn from one sample of a study of blood T cells in healthy people across ages. One entry per CDR3 protein, called by TCRdb with MiXCR from the 5' RACE reads. This sample has around 1,800,000 distinct CDR3 sequences, with approximately 39% found just once. The sequenced sample consisted of blood. These receptors originate from a human donor in good health. Both conserved end residues are part of each CDR3. Each record gives: clone size, D gene, J gene, V gene, CDR3 DNA, CDR3 protein. D genes are given only for firm matches. Size tells how often a clone was seen (once, few, many) or the class of an expanded clone, and some rows leave it out.

NA	NA	TRBJ2-7	TRBV7-6	TGTGCCAGCAGTCGGACAGCGCAATACGAGCAGTACTTC	CASSRTAQYEQYF
NA	TRBD1	TRBJ1-1	TRBV5-1	TGCGCCAGCAGCTTGGAGGGACAGGGAATAGCTGAAGCTTTCTTT	CASSLEGQGIAEAFF
few	TRBD1	TRBJ2-3	TRBV4-1	TGCGCCAGCAGCCGCAGGGGGCGCACAGATACGCAGTATTTT	CASSRRGRTDTQYF
NA	NA	TRBJ1-2	TRBV20-1	TGCAGTGCTAGAGCGACGGATTTTATGATCTATGGCTACACCTTC	CSARATDFMIYGYTF
few	NA	TRBJ2-1	TRBV7-3	TGTGCCAGCAGCTTACAAAGCCCCGGACCGCCTTACAATGAGCAGTTCTTC	CASSLQSPGPPYNEQFF
few	NA	TRBJ1-2	TRBV20-1	TGCAGTGCTGCCCCTGACAAGTATGGCTATGGCTACACCTTC	CSAAPDKYGYGYTF
few	NA	TRBJ1-2	TRBV4-3	TGCGCCAGCAGCCCAACGCGGGGATATAGTGGCTACACCTTC	CASSPTRGYSGYTF
NA	NA	TRBJ1-5	TRBV6-6	TGTGCCAGCAGTTACAGGATGAATAGCAATCAGCCCCAGCATTTT	CASSYRMNSNQPQHF
few	TRBD1	TRBJ2-3	TRBV28	TGTGCCGGCAGACAGGGGTGGTCAGATACGCAGTATTTT	CAGRQGWSDTQYF
few	TRBD2	TRBJ2-3	TRBV20-1	TGCAGTGCTAGACCCCCGAGGGGTGCGCGGGGGGGCACAGATACGCAGTATTTT	CSARPPRGARGGTDTQYF
few	TRBD2	TRBJ2-7	TRBV6-2/TRBV6-3	TGTGCCACCTTGGGACTAGCGGGGGCCGAAAGGATCTACGAGCAGTACTTC	CATLGLAGAERIYEQYF
NA	NA	TRBJ2-3	TRBV13	TGTGCCACCAGTGACCAACTGGAGCTGACAGATACGCAGTATTTT	CATSDQLELTDTQYF
NA	TRBD1	TRBJ2-7	TRBV11-3	TGTGCCAGCAGCTTAGTCGGGACAGAATTAAACTCCTACGAGCAGTACTTC	CASSLVGTELNSYEQYF
NA	NA	TRBJ2-1	TRBV7-8	TGTGCCAGCAGCTTAGGACCAGGACAGACTACCTACAATGAGCAGTTCTTC	CASSLGPGQTTYNEQFF
NA	NA	TRBJ2-1	TRBV4-3	TGCGCCAGCAGCCAAGATTATAGTGAGGGTAGTGATGAGCAGTTCTTC	CASSQDYSEGSDEQFF
NA	NA	TRBJ1-2	TRBV4-2	TGTGCCAGCAGCCAAGAAAGGGGTAGTAGAACTGGCTACACCTTC	CASSQERGSRTGYTF
NA	NA	TRBJ2-1	TRBV12-3/TRBV12-4	TGTGCCAGCAAGTTCCAAAGCAGTATACCTGAGCAGTTCTTC	CASKFQSSIPEQFF
NA	NA	TRBJ1-1	TRBV29-1	TGCAGCGTTGACGGAAGGGGGGAAATGAACACTGAAGCTTTCTTT	CSVDGRGEMNTEAFF
NA	NA	TRBJ2-6	TRBV18	TGTGCCAGCTCACCACCCTGGGCGTCAGGGGCCAACGTCCTGACTTTC	CASSPPWASGANVLTF
few	NA	TRBJ2-1	TRBV27	TGTGCCAGCAGTTTAGTTTACAGTTTCGGCTACAATGAGCAGTTCTTC	CASSLVYSFGYNEQFF
NA	NA	TRBJ1-5	TRBV4-1	TGCGCCAGCAGCCAAGACGAGGAAAGCAATCAGCCCCAGCATTTT	CASSQDEESNQPQHF
NA	NA	TRBJ1-2	TRBV28	TGTGCCAGCAGAGAGAGGAGGTTCCAAGGTGATGGCTACACCTTC	CASRERRFQGDGYTF
NA	TRBD2	TRBJ2-1	TRBV3-1	TGTGCCAGCAGCCAAGGAGGACTAGCGCCCGACAATGAGCAGTTCTTC	CASSQGGLAPDNEQFF
NA	TRBD1	TRBJ2-5	TRBV9	TGTGCCAGCAGCCCCTGGGGGACAGGCGAGACCCAGTACTTC	CASSPWGTGETQYF
few	TRBD1	TRBJ2-7	TRBV28	TGTGCCAGCAGATTCGGGACAGCTTATTACGAGCAGTACTTC	CASRFGTAYYEQYF
NA	NA	TRBJ2-3	TRBV6-5	TGTGCCAGCAGTTACTCAAGGGACCCTTCGGGGCACACAGATACGCAGTATTTT	CASSYSRDPSGHTDTQYF
NA	NA	TRBJ1-6	TRBV7-3	TGTGCCAGCAGCCATGACAAGAATTCACCCCTCCACTTT	CASSHDKNSPLHF
few	TRBD1	TRBJ1-4	TRBV5-1	TGCGCCAGCAGCTTGTACCTCCCGGGACAGGGAAATGAAAAACTGTTTTTT	CASSLYLPGQGNEKLFF
NA	NA	TRBJ2-5	TRBV18	TGTGCCAGCTCGCCCGAAACTGAAAGAGAGACCCAGTACTTC	CASSPETERETQYF
few	NA	TRBJ2-1	TRBV2	TGTGCCAGCAGTGATTCAGGGATCAATGAGCAGTTCTTC	CASSDSGINEQFF
NA	NA	TRBJ2-6	TRBV7-2	TGTGCCAGCAGCTTAGAGTCAGGCGACGTCCTGACTTTC	CASSLESGDVLTF
NA	TRBD1	TRBJ2-5	TRBV5-5	TGTGCCAGCAGCTTGCAGGGGGCAAGTGAGACCCAGTACTTC	CASSLQGASETQYF
NA	NA	TRBJ1-1	TRBV19	TGTGCCAGTAGTGTCTTTTCTACAGGCTTGAACACTGAAGCTTTCTTT	CASSVFSTGLNTEAFF
many	TRBD1	TRBJ2-3	TRBV29-1	TGCAGCGTTGCCAACTTGGGACAGACAGATACGCAGTATTTT	CSVANLGQTDTQYF
few	TRBD2	TRBJ2-7	TRBV6-2/TRBV6-3	TGTGCCAGCATGTGGGGACTAGCGGATTCCTACGAGCAGTACTTC	CASMWGLADSYEQYF
NA	NA	TRBJ2-7	TRBV6-5	TGTGCCAGCTGGGACGGACACTCCTACGAGCAGTACTTC	CASWDGHSYEQYF
NA	NA	TRBJ1-1	TRBV4-1	TGCGCCAGCAGCCAAGTCCCGGCGAACACTGAAGCTTTCTTT	CASSQVPANTEAFF
NA	TRBD1	TRBJ1-3	TRBV20-1	TGCAGTGCCGGACAGGGGGTCGGGTACACCATATATTTT	CSAGQGVGYTIYF
NA	NA	TRBJ1-5	TRBV6-2/TRBV6-3	TGTGCCAGCAGTTCTACACATAGCAATCAGCCCCAGCATTTT	CASSSTHSNQPQHF
NA	TRBD2	TRBJ2-1	TRBV7-2	TGTGCCAGCAGGTTAGCGGGGGGGCGACATGAGCAGTTCTTC	CASRLAGGRHEQFF
few	TRBD1	TRBJ2-5	TRBV6-2/TRBV6-3	TGTGCCAGCAGTGACAGGGTTGAGCAGTACTTC	CASSDRVEQYF
NA	TRBD1	TRBJ1-2	TRBV20-1	TGCAGTGCAAAGGGACAGGGTAACTATGGCTACACCTTC	CSAKGQGNYGYTF
NA	NA	TRBJ2-3	TRBV4-1	TGCGCCAGCAGCCAAGATTTAACGGGGTATGAAGATACGCAGTATTTT	CASSQDLTGYEDTQYF
few	NA	TRBJ2-7	TRBV18	TGTGCCAGCTCACTAGACAGAAACGCCTACGAGCAGTACTTC	CASSLDRNAYEQYF
NA	TRBD1	TRBJ1-2	TRBV20-1	TGCAGTGCGCGGGGAACAGGGGGCAGGAGCTATGGCTACACCTTC	CSARGTGGRSYGYTF
NA	NA	TRBJ1-2	TRBV6-1	TGTGCCAGCAGACTCATCCATGGCTACACCTTC	CASRLIHGYTF
NA	NA	TRBJ2-5	TRBV10-3	TGTGCCATCAGTAGAGGGGCAGACCAAGAGACCCAGTACTTC	CAISRGADQETQYF
once	NA	TRBJ1-5	TRBV6-2/TRBV6-3	TGTGCCAGCCAGGACAGCGCGAATCAGCCCCAGCATTTT	CASQDSANQPQHF
few	NA	TRBJ2-1	TRBV29-1	TGCAGCGTTGAGATCGGGGGCTCCTTTTCCTACAATGAGCAGTTCTTC	CSVEIGGSFSYNEQFF
NA	NA	TRBJ2-5	TRBV28	TGTGCCAGCAGTTCCCGTTTTAAGACAGAAGAGACCCAGTACTTC	CASSSRFKTEETQYF